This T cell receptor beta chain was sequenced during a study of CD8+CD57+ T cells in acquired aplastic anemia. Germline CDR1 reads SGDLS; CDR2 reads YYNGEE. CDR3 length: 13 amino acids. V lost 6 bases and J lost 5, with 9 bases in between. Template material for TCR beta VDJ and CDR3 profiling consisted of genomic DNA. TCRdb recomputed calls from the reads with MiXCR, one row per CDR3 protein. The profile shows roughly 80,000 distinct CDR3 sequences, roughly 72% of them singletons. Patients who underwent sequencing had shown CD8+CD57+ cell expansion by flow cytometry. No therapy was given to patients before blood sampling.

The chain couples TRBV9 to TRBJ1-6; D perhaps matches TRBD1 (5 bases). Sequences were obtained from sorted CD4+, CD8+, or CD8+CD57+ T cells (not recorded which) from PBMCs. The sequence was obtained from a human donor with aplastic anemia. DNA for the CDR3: TGTGCCAGCACCGAAGGGGATAATTCACCCCTCCACTTT. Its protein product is CASTEGDNSPLHF.